The clone carrying this T cell receptor (beta chain) has a count of ten or more. Its antigen is still unknown. UMIs were added to TCR cDNA along with a universal primer site when it was made by 5'RACE template switching. TCRdb redid the calling of the 5' RACE reads with MiXCR, one entry per CDR3 protein. The data show over 150,000 distinct CDR3 sequences, approximately 6.8% seen once. This sample is drawn from a study of T cells after yellow fever vaccination. In the study overall: When fractions had low cell numbers, they were prepared with SMART-Seq v4 Ultra Low Input.

Notes on the study in general: A faster peak, day 5 versus 15, was reached by the weaker secondary response.

Sequenced here: CD4+ T cells sorted from PBMCs, sampled about 5 days after the first yellow fever vaccination. The sequence was obtained from a man between 18 and 29 years old who received the YFV17D yellow fever vaccine.

CDR3 protein: CASSTQGAQGTEAFF. CDR3 coding DNA: TGTGCCAGCAGCACGCAGGGGGCGCAGGGCACTGAAGCTTTCTTT. The chain has TRBV6-5 and TRBJ1-1; TRBD1 matches at 8 bases. CDR1 and CDR2 (germline): MNHEY, SVGAGI. The CDR3 loop spans 15 amino acids. Trimming at V came to 6 bases and at J to 4 bases, leaving 10 bases not matched to a gene.